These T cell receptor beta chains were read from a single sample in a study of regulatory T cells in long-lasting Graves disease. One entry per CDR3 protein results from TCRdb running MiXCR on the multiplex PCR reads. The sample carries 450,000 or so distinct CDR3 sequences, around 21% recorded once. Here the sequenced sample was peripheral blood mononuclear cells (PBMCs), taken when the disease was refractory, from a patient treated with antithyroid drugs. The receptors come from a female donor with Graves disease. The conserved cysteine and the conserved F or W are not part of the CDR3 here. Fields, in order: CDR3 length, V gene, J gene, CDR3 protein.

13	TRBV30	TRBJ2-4	AWSGLGGAKNIQY
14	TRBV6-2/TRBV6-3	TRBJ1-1	ATKDSSRQGSTEAF
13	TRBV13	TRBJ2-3	ASSMLAGGTDTQY
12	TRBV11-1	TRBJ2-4	ASSSETGFNIQY
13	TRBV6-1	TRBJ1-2	ASSEALTLNYGYT
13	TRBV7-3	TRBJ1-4	ASSMTGGPGVELF
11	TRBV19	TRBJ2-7	ASSIQTEDEQY
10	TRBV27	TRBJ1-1	ASRGGANEAF
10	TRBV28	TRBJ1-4	ASSLAPRALF
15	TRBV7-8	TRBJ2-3	ASSSRTSGLTTDTQY
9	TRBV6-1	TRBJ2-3	ASREGDTQY
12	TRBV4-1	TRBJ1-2	ASSQVGRSYGYT
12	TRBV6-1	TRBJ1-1	ASSALQVNTEAF
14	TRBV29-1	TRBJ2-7	SVGADRTIPSYEQY
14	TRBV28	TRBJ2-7	ASSLGGGLPRYEQY
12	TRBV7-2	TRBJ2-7	ASSLGGSQDEQY
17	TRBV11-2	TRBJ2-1	ASSPRIRAVSGGYNEQF
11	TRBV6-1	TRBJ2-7	ASSPAGTYEQY
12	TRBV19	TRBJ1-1	ASSKGQTNTEAF
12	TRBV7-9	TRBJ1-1	ASSLGFGGTEAF